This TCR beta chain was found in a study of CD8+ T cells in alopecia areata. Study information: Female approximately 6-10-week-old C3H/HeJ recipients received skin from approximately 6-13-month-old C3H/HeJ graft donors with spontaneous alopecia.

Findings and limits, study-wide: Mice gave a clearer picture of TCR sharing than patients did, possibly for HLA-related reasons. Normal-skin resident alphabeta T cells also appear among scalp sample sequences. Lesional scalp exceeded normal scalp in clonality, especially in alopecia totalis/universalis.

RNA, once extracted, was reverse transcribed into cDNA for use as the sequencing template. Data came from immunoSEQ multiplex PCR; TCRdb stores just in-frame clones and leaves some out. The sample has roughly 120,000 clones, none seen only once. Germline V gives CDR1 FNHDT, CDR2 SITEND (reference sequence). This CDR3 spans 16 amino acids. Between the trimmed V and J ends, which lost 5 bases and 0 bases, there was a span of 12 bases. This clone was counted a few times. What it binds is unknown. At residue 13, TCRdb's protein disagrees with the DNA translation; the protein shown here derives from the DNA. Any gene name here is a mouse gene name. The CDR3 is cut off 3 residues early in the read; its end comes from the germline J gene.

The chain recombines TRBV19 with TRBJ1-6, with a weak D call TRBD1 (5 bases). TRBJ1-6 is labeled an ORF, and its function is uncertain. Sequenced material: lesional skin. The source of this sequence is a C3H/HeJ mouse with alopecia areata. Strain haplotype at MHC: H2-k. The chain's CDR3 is CASSRSRDSYNSPLYF. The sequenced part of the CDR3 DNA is TGTGCCAGCAGCCGATCCAGGGATTCCTATAATTCGCCC.